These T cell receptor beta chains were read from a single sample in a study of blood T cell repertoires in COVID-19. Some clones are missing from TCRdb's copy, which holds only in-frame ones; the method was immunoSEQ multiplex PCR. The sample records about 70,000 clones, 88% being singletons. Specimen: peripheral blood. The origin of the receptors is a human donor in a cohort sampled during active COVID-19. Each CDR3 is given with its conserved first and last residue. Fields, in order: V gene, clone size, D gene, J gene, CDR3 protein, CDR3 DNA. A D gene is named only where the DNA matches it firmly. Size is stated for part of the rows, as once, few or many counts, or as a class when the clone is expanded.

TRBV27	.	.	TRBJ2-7	CASSFITGVGYEQYF	TGTGCCAGCAGTTTTATAACGGGAGTGGGGTACGAGCAGTACTTC
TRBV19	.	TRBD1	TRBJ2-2	CASSLRTGSIAFGLTGELFF	TGTGCCAGTAGTCTCCGGACAGGGTCGATCGCGTTCGGGTTGACCGGGGAGCTGTTTTTT
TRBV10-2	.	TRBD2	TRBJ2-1	CASSEVASGGPQFF	TGCGCCAGCAGTGAGGTGGCTAGCGGGGGACCCCAGTTCTTC
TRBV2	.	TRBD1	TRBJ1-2	CATFLRQGGRGYTF	TGTGCCACCTTCCTTCGACAGGGGGGAAGAGGCTACACCTTC
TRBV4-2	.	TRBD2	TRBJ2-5	CASSQDRVRSGDQETQYF	TGTGCCAGCAGCCAAGATAGGGTCCGTAGCGGGGACCAAGAGACCCAGTACTTC
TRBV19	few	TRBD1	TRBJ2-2	CASSISAGQGGTGELFF	TGTGCCAGTAGTATCAGCGCGGGACAGGGCGGCACCGGGGAGCTGTTTTTT
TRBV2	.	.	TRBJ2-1	CASTSGSSYNEQFF	TGTGCCAGCACGTCGGGAAGCTCCTACAATGAGCAGTTCTTC
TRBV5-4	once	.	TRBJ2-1	CASSSDPYSKFF	TGTGCCAGCAGCTCCGACCCATACAGTAAGTTCTTC
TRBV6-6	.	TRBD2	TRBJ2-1	CASGTSGLGSYNEQFF	TGTGCCAGCGGGACTAGCGGTTTGGGCTCCTACAATGAGCAGTTCTTC
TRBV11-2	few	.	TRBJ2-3	CASSLDFNTDTQYF	TGTGCCAGCAGCTTAGATTTTAACACAGATACGCAGTATTTT
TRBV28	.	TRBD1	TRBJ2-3	CASGTGVTDTQYF	TGTGCCAGCGGGACAGGGGTGACAGATACGCAGTATTTT
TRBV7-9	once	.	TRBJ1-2	CASSQQPGLGQRNYGYTF	TGTGCCAGCAGCCAACAGCCGGGGTTAGGGCAACGTAACTATGGCTACACCTTC
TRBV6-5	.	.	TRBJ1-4	CASSRARRGEKLFF	TGTGCCAGCAGTCGGGCCCGGAGGGGTGAAAAACTGTTTTTT
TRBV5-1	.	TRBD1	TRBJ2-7	CASSLSDRDPRVEQYF	TGCGCCAGCAGCCTTTCGGACAGGGACCCCAGGGTCGAGCAGTACTTC
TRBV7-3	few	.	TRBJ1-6	CASSLIAGAVNSPLHF	TGTGCCAGCAGCTTAATCGCAGGCGCCGTTAATTCACCCCTCCACTTT
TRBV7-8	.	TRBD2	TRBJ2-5	CASTLAEREEETQYF	TGTGCCAGCACCTTAGCGGAGCGGGAGGAAGAGACCCAGTACTTC
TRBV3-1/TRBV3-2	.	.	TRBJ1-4	CASSPTLGRGEKLFF	TGTGCCAGCAGCCCGACCCTTGGGAGGGGGGAAAAACTGTTTTTT
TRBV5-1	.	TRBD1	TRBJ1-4	CASSLSNDRVSGEKLFF	TGCGCCAGCAGCTTGTCTAATGACAGGGTCTCTGGGGAAAAACTGTTTTTT
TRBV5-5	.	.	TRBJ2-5	CASRLGDWETQYF	TGTGCCAGCCGGCTAGGGGATTGGGAGACCCAGTACTTC
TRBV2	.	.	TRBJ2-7	CASSVDGTRVEQYF	TGTGCCAGCAGTGTGGACGGAACGAGGGTCGAGCAGTACTTC
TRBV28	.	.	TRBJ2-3	CASIQIGSGTDTQYF	TGTGCCAGCATACAAATCGGGTCGGGAACAGATACGCAGTATTTT
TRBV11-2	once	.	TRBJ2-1	CASSFFGGTEQFF	TGTGCCAGCAGCTTTTTCGGAGGCACTGAGCAGTTCTTC
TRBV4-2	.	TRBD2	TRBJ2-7	CASSQAQAGGPYEQYF	TGTGCCAGCAGCCAAGCCCAAGCGGGAGGGCCCTACGAGCAGTACTTC
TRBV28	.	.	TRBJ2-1	CASHTEHEEFF	TGTGCCAGCCACACGGAACACGAGGAGTTCTTC
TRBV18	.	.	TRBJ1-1	CASSRGMNTEAFF	TGTGCCAGCTCAAGGGGTATGAACACTGAAGCTTTCTTT
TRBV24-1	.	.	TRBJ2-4	CATSDSAARAKNIQYF	TGTGCCACCAGTGATAGCGCCGCCCGAGCCAAAAACATTCAGTACTTC
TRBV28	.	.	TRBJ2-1	CASSLVLSNEQFF	TGTGCCAGCAGTTTAGTGTTGAGCAATGAGCAGTTCTTC
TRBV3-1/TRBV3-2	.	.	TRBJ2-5	CASSQGTSIQGDQETQYF	TGTGCCAGCAGCCAAGGAACCTCTATACAGGGTGACCAAGAGACCCAGTACTTC
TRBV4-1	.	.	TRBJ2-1	CASSPSPGGIYEQFF	TGCGCCAGCAGCCCCAGTCCTGGCGGGATCTATGAGCAGTTCTTC
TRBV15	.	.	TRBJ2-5	CATSRGGVAETQYF	TGTGCCACCAGCAGAGGGGGGGTTGCAGAGACCCAGTACTTC
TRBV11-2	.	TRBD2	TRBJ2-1	CASSTGTSGIYNEQFF	TGTGCCAGCAGCACCGGGACTAGCGGGATCTACAATGAGCAGTTCTTC
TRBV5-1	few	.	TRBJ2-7	CASSLVLQGSYEQYF	TGCGCCAGCAGCTTGGTTTTGCAGGGTTCCTACGAGCAGTACTTC
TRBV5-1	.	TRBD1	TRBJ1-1	CASSLDGGGGPPEAFF	TGCGCCAGCAGCTTGGATGGTGGAGGGGGCCCGCCTGAAGCTTTCTTT
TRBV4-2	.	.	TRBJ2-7	CASSSNLGDSTYYEQYF	TGTGCCAGCAGCTCGAACTTGGGGGACTCAACCTACTACGAGCAGTACTTC
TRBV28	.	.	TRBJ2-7	CASSIGGAGYEQYF	TGTGCCAGCAGCATAGGGGGGGCAGGCTACGAGCAGTACTTC
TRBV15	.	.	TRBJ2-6	CATSRWGRGANVLTF	TGTGCCACCAGCAGATGGGGGCGTGGGGCCAACGTCCTGACTTTC
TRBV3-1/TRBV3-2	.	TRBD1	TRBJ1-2	CASSRTQGGGYTF	TGTGCCAGCAGCCGTACGCAGGGGGGCGGCTACACCTTC
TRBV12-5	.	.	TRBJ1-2	CASGFDLRADGYTF	TGTGCTAGTGGTTTCGACCTCCGAGCGGATGGCTACACCTTC
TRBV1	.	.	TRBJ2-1	CTSSQVAEYSNEQFF	TGCACCAGCAGCCAGGTAGCGGAGTATTCGAATGAGCAGTTCTTC
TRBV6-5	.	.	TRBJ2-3	CASVSSSTDTQYF	TGTGCCAGCGTTAGCAGCAGCACAGATACGCAGTATTTT
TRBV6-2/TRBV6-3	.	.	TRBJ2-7	CASSFERAPLGSDEQYF	TGTGCCAGCAGTTTCGAACGGGCCCCCCTGGGGAGCGACGAGCAGTACTTC
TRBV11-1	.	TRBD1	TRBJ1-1	CATTDRVGSTEAFF	TGTGCCACTACAGACAGGGTGGGGTCCACTGAAGCTTTCTTT
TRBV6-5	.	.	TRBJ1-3	CASSYSGKGFGNTIYF	TGTGCCAGCAGTTACTCCGGGAAGGGTTTTGGAAACACCATATATTTT
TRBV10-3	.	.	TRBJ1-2	CAIRGDSLGGYTF	TGTGCCATCAGAGGAGACAGCCTGGGTGGCTACACCTTC
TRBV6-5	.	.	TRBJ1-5	CASRLLRDQPQHF	TGTGCCAGCAGACTCTTAAGAGATCAGCCCCAGCATTTT
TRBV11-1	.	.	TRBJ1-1	CASSLTENTEAFF	TGTGCCAGCAGCTTGACAGAGAACACTGAAGCTTTCTTT
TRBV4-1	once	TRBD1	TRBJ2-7	CASSRGQASIGEQYF	TGCGCCAGCAGCCGAGGACAGGCCAGCATCGGTGAGCAGTACTTC
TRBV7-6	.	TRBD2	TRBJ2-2	CASSQGLAGGRTTGELFF	TGTGCCAGCAGCCAAGGACTAGCGGGAGGGCGGACGACCGGGGAGCTGTTTTTT
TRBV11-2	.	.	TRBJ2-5	CASSAPGETQYF	TGTGCCAGCAGCGCCCCCGGGGAGACCCAGTACTTC
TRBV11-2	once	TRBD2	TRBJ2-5	CASSLEDFSGRAFGETQYF	TGTGCCAGCAGCTTAGAGGATTTTAGCGGGAGGGCCTTTGGGGAGACCCAGTACTTC
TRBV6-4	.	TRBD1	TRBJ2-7	CASSEGTGATYEQYF	TGTGCCAGCAGTGAAGGGACAGGCGCTACCTACGAGCAGTACTTC
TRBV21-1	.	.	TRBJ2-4	CASSKVRGPTASKNIQYF	TGTGCCAGCAGCAAAGTTCGCGGGCCTACCGCGTCCAAAAACATTCAGTACTTC
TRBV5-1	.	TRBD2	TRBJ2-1	CASSLEAGYNEQFF	TGCGCCAGCAGCTTGGAAGCGGGATACAATGAGCAGTTCTTC
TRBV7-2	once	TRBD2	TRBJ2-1	CASSLVPAGGSFSYNEQFF	TGTGCCAGCAGCTTAGTTCCAGCGGGAGGCTCTTTCTCCTACAATGAGCAGTTCTTC
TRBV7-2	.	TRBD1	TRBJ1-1	CASSGQVGTEAFF	TGTGCCAGCAGCGGACAGGTCGGCACTGAAGCTTTCTTT